These 27 T cell receptor beta chains were sequenced from one sample in a study of cytomegalovirus exposure and HLA in healthy donors. Assay: immunoSEQ multiplex PCR; the TCRdb copy retains only in-frame clones and omits some. The sample has hundreds of thousands of clones, 80% to 90% seen once. Sample: PBMCs. Every receptor here comes from a woman aged 18-29 years in good health and CMV-seropositive.

The chain employs TRBV4-1 and TRBJ1-2; the D is unclear. V was trimmed by 4 bases and J by 8 bases, leaving 8 bases between them. The CDR3 spans 11 residues. In germline, CDR1 is MGHRA, CDR2 YSYEKL. The CDR3 reads CASSPGRGYTF. In DNA form, the CDR3 reads TGCGCCAGCAGCCCAGGTCGCGGCTACACCTTC.

The V gene is TRBV25-1, the J gene TRBJ1-1; D not certain. The V gene's germline CDR1 is MGHDK and CDR2 SYGVNS. This CDR3 region has 15 residues. Trimming stripped 3 bases from V and 4 bases from J, with 15 bases between. The DNA of the CDR3 is TGTGCCAGCAGTGATCCCCGGAGAGGCGGCACTGAAGCTTTCTTT. Translation: CASSDPRRGGTEAFF.

The CDR3: CAWSEGAEGGRNEQYF. The CDR3 nucleotides read TGTGCCTGGAGTGAGGGGGCCGAGGGAGGCCGGAACGAGCAGTACTTC. The chain joins TRBV30 to TRBJ2-7, with D possibly matching TRBD1 (7 bases). This CDR3 comprises 16 residues. V dropped 1 base and J dropped 5 bases, with 21 bases sitting between them. CDR1 GTSNPN and CDR2 SVGIG come from the germline V gene (reference sequence).

The V and J genes are TRBV9 and TRBJ1-2, with a tentative D call TRBD1 (5 bases). Germline V gives CDR1 SGDLS, CDR2 YYNGEE. CDR3 length: 14 amino acids. The V end lost 6 bases, the J end lost 3 bases, and 15 bases lay between the germline ends. CDR3 loop: CASITGEGYYGYTF. The CDR3 region has the DNA TGTGCCAGCATCACCGGGGAGGGGTACTATGGCTACACCTTC. Variable domain in full (rest from reference TRBV9 and TRBJ1-2): DSGVTQTPKHLITATGQRVTLRCSPRSGDLSVYWYQQSLDQGLQFLIQYYNGEERAKGNILERFSAQQFPDLHSELNLSSLELGDSALYFCASITGEGYYGYTFGSGTRLTVV.

V is TRBV5-1 and J is TRBJ2-2; D is unresolved. In germline, CDR1 is SGHRS, CDR2 YFSETQ. Between the trimmed V and J ends, which lost 6 bases and 6 bases, there was a span of 6 bases. This CDR3 is 11 amino acids long. The CDR3 DNA follows: TGCGCCAGCATCCTCCCCGGGGAGCTGTTTTTT. This translates into CASILPGELFF.

The chain links TRBV18 to TRBJ1-2, with D uncertain. The germline gives CDR1 KGHSH, CDR2 LQKENI. The CDR3 consists of 13 residues. Trimming stripped 4 bases from V and 6 bases from J, with 12 bases between. Here the CDR3 DNA reads TGTGCCAGCTCACGGGGAGGAGAAAATGGCTACACCTTC. Protein product: CASSRGGENGYTF.

This clone was seen a single time. The chain uses TRBV28 and TRBJ1-5; weak D call: TRBD1 (5 bases). With 2 bases removed from V and 2 bases from J, the gap between germline ends came to 13 bases. Germline CDR1 MDHEN, CDR2 SYDVKM. The CDR3 is 16 amino acids. The CDR3 reads CASSLGGSGGNQPQHF. CDR3 bases: TGTGCCAGCAGTTTAGGTGGTTCGGGGGGCAATCAGCCCCAGCATTTT.

The rearrangement links TRBV6-1 to TRBJ1-1, with D perhaps matching TRBD1 (6 bases). Germline V gives CDR1 MNHNS, CDR2 SASEGT. V dropped 10 bases and J dropped 4 bases, with 13 bases sitting between them. CDR3 length equals 12 residues. The CDR3 is CATQGPGTEAFF. CDR3 DNA: TGTGCCACCCAGGGGCCGGGCACTGAAGCTTTCTTT.

The chain is built from TRBV7-6 and TRBJ2-3; D might be TRBD1 (6 bases). CDR3 length: 18 residues. CDR1 is SGHVS, CDR2 FNYEAQ, per germline. The V end lost 2 bases, the J end lost 3 bases, and 21 bases lay between the germline ends. Written as DNA, the CDR3 is TGTGCCAGCAGCTTATATTTAGGGAACAGGGAGAGTACAGATACGCAGTATTTT. Amino acids: CASSLYLGNRESTDTQYF.

The table lists this clone with a count of one. The V call is TRBV4-1, the J call TRBJ1-1, with D possibly TRBD1 on 6 matching bases. Germline loops: CDR1 MGHRA, CDR2 YSYEKL. V lost 1 base and J 2 bases, leaving 11 bases between the germline ends. The CDR3 extends over 15 amino acids. CDR3 DNA: TGCGCCAGCAGCCAAGTTACGGGGGGCAACACTGAAGCTTTCTTT. Translation: CASSQVTGGNTEAFF.

V gene TRBV4-1 combines with J gene TRBJ2-2, with TRBD2 identical over 9 bases. The CDR3 loop spans 16 amino acids. Per germline, CDR1 MGHRA and CDR2 YSYEKL. Trimming took 0 bases from V and 6 from J; bases not matched to a gene: 5. The CDR3 loop is CASSQDLAGGPGELFF. The CDR3 nucleotides are TGCGCCAGCAGCCAAGATCTGGCGGGAGGGCCCGGGGAGCTGTTTTTT.

V is TRBV28 and J is TRBJ2-5; weak D call: TRBD1 (6 bases). Per the germline V gene, CDR1 is MDHEN and CDR2 is SYDVKM. The V and J ends lost 0 bases and 5 bases respectively, with 13 bases between them. There are 15 residues in the CDR3. The CDR3 loop is CASSLWQGMGETQYF. The CDR3 nucleotides read TGTGCCAGCAGTTTATGGCAGGGGATGGGGGAGACCCAGTACTTC.

The rearrangement links TRBV27 to TRBJ2-7; 11 bases are a match to TRBD2. The CDR3 spans 16 residues. The trim removed 4 bases at V and 4 bases at J, leaving 9 bases unmatched. The germline V gene has CDR1 MNHEY and CDR2 SMNVEV (reference sequence). CDR3 DNA sequence: TGTGCCAGCAGTTCAAATACGACTAGCGGGAAGTACGAGCAGTACTTC. This sequence encodes CASSSNTTSGKYEQYF.

The chain couples TRBV27 to TRBJ2-2; the match to TRBD2 covers 8 bases. The CDR3 consists of 14 residues. Germline-derived CDR1 and CDR2 are MNHEY and SMNVEV (reference sequence). V was pared by 8 bases and J by 1 base, with 3 bases of the junction left unmatched. The CDR3 DNA is TGTGCCAGCGGGGGACTAGTGAACACCGGGGAGCTGTTTTTT. Amino acid sequence: CASGGLVNTGELFF.

The table lists this clone with a count of one. The chain joins TRBV28 to TRBJ2-7; the D is unclear. The germline gives CDR1 MDHEN, CDR2 SYDVKM. The CDR3 length is 14 residues. Trimming removed 2 bases at V and 3 bases at J, with 11 bases between. The CDR3 region is CASSLVSDHYEQYF. The CDR3 coding sequence is TGTGCCAGCAGTTTAGTGAGCGACCACTACGAGCAGTACTTC.

V and J are TRBV5-4 and TRBJ1-1; a weak D match, TRBD1 (5 bases). CDR1 is SGHNT, CDR2 YYREEE, per germline (reference sequence). The CDR3 runs 16 residues. V was pared by 0 bases and J by 4 bases, with 16 bases between. CDR3 sequence reads: CASSLAGRGLITEAFF. CDR3 in DNA: TGTGCCAGCAGCTTGGCGGGACGGGGGTTGATCACTGAAGCTTTCTTT.

This clone has only a few counts. The J gene is TRBJ1-2, the V gene TRBV27; D possibly corresponds to TRBD1 (6 bases). There are 11 residues in the CDR3. The V gene lost 6 bases and the J gene lost 8 bases, with 10 bases spanning the gap. Germline lookup yields CDR1 MNHEY and CDR2 SMNVEV (reference sequence). Here the CDR3 DNA reads TGTGCCAGCAGGGGGCAGGGGGGCTACACCTTC. Translation gives CASRGQGGYTF.

The genes are TRBV27 and TRBJ2-2, with unresolved D. The CDR3 is made up of 14 amino acids. Trimming left V 2 bases short and J 0 bases short, with 4 bases between. CDR1 is MNHEY, CDR2 SMNVEV, per germline (reference sequence). The CDR3 DNA reads as TGTGCCAGCAGTTTACCCTCGAACACCGGGGAGCTGTTTTTT. Amino acids: CASSLPSNTGELFF.

The chain has TRBV28 and TRBJ2-5, with 9 bases lining up with TRBD1. CDR1 and CDR2 from the germline V gene are MDHEN and SYDVKM. The trim removed 6 bases at V and 1 base at J, leaving 9 bases unmatched. This CDR3 has 16 amino acids. The CDR3: CASSSLTGGLQETQYF. For the CDR3, the DNA is TGTGCCAGCAGCTCGTTAACAGGGGGCCTCCAAGAGACCCAGTACTTC.

This chain links TRBV28 with TRBJ2-7, with TRBD2 matching 15 bases. The length of the CDR3 is 21 residues. Germline V gene sequence: CDR1 MDHEN, CDR2 SYDVKM. V lost 4 bases and J lost 4; bases outside the gene matches: 20. The chain's CDR3 is CASSSRGVGTSGRTLVYEQYF. For the CDR3, the DNA is TGTGCCAGCAGTTCCCGGGGGGTCGGGACTAGCGGGAGGACACTTGTTTACGAGCAGTACTTC.

The chain is built from TRBV28 and TRBJ2-1, with 15 bases matching TRBD2. The CDR3 consists of 15 residues. Per the germline V gene, CDR1 is MDHEN and CDR2 is SYDVKM. Trimming removed 6 bases from V and 10 bases from J; junction bases left unmatched: 7. The CDR3 DNA follows: TGTGCCAGCAGGGGTCGGACTAGCGGGAGGGGGGAGCAGTTCTTC. Amino acids: CASRGRTSGRGEQFF.

This rearrangement joins TRBV7-6 to TRBJ1-1, with 7 bases fitting TRBD1. V lost 1 base, J lost 6 bases, and 11 bases stayed unmatched. Looked up from germline, CDR1 is SGHVS and CDR2 is FNYEAQ. The CDR3 length is 16 residues. CDR3 residues: CASSLGYGQAVSEAFF. The CDR3 nucleotides read TGTGCCAGCAGCTTAGGATATGGACAGGCGGTTTCTGAAGCTTTCTTT.

The chain combines TRBV7-9 with TRBJ2-4, with a weak D call TRBD1 (6 bases). The CDR3 spans 16 residues. Trimming cost V 5 bases and J 3 bases, with 17 bases left between them. From germline, CDR1 is SEHNR and CDR2 FQNEAQ (reference sequence). DNA of the CDR3: TGTGCCAGCAGCCGGCTGAGGGGGACGGGCAAAAACATTCAGTACTTC. This sequence encodes CASSRLRGTGKNIQYF.

The chain is built from TRBV30 and TRBJ2-1; 8 bases match TRBD2. CDR1 and CDR2 (germline): GTSNPN, SVGIG (reference sequence). V lost 0 bases, J lost 9 bases, and 10 bases stayed unmatched. The CDR3 contains 15 residues. The chain's CDR3 is CAWSVLASGQTEQFF. The CDR3, as DNA: TGTGCCTGGAGTGTACTGGCTAGCGGGCAAACTGAGCAGTTCTTC.

This chain uses TRBV27 with TRBJ1-1; D gene uncertain. V lost 2 bases to trimming and J lost 7 bases, with 11 bases between them. Germline V gene sequence: CDR1 MNHEY, CDR2 SMNVEV (reference sequence). This CDR3 has 13 residues. The CDR3 here is CASSLVRYGEAFF. CDR3 nucleotides: TGTGCCAGCAGTTTAGTCAGGTACGGTGAAGCTTTCTTT.

The chain carries TRBV7-9 and TRBJ1-1; the D gene is possibly TRBD1 (5 bases). Germline CDR1 reads SEHNR; CDR2 reads FQNEAQ (reference sequence). The CDR3 is 14 amino acids. V lost 1 base and J 3 bases, leaving 9 bases between the germline ends. The CDR3 loop is CASSLDGGYTEAFF. The CDR3, as DNA: TGTGCCAGCAGCTTAGATGGGGGGTACACTGAAGCTTTCTTT.

This clone came up once. At one boundary the junction diverges from the germline segment, which might be a read error. The chain has TRBV11-2 and TRBJ2-7, with D possibly TRBD1 on 6 matching bases. The CDR3 is 17 amino acids. Germline CDR1 reads SGHAT; CDR2 reads FQNNGV. The CDR3 protein is CASSLEYGGLGVYEQYF. CDR3 coding DNA: TGTGCCAGCAGCCTAGAGTATGGGGGCTTAGGGGTCTACGAGCAGTACTTC.